This is a list of T cell receptor beta chains from one sample in a study of blood T cell repertoires in COVID-19. Using immunoSEQ multiplex PCR, the repertoire was profiled, and TCRdb retains in-frame clones only, with some absent. The sample lists 65,000 or so clones, over 80% seen once, with approximately 10% in the top ten. The sample was peripheral blood. The receptors stem from a man aged 25-40 years with COVID-19, enrolled during active disease. CDR3s include the opening cysteine and the closing phenylalanine or tryptophan.

>TRBV24-1|TRBJ2-3
CATSDLHQGADTQYF
>TRBV11-3|TRBJ1-1
CASSPEGTEKNTEAFF
>TRBV24-1|TRBJ1-1
CATSDPDRETEAFF
>TRBV6-5|TRBJ2-7
CASRQQGQGTYEQYF
>TRBV7-2|TRBJ1-3
CASSLQGLGNTIYF
>TRBV6-5|TRBJ1-2
CASSPGHLNYGYTF
>TRBV28|TRBJ2-3
CASRLAGVDTQYF
>TRBV6-2/TRBV6-3|TRBJ2-5
CAGSATSAGETQYF
>TRBV28|TRBJ1-1
CASNPGRGFGTEAFF
>TRBV18|TRBJ1-2
CASSPQGALGVDYGYTF
>TRBV14|TRBJ2-7
CASSHFRTGAGEQYF
>TRBV7-9|TRBJ2-5
CASSLSGRETQYF
>TRBV27|TRBJ2-3
CASSRWVSGFPDTQYF
>TRBV5-4|TRBJ2-1
CASSFLTRLGHNEQFF
>TRBV24-1|TRBJ2-7
CATSDPARAYEQYF
>TRBV28|TRBJ2-7
CASRPTSGRVYEQYF
>TRBV11-2|TRBJ1-2
CASSLGTGGQHYGYTF
>TRBV2|TRBJ2-7
CASSEISFLTYEQYF
>TRBV4-1|TRBJ2-7
CASSQGWGGQSYEQYF
>TRBV9|TRBJ2-3
CASSVVDSRTDTQYF
>TRBV19|TRBJ2-7
CASSRQGREYEQYF
>TRBV10-3|TRBJ2-1
CAIRDLAGRNEQFF
>TRBV14|TRBJ2-7
CASTQGTGVTYEQYF
>TRBV4-3|TRBJ2-6
CASSQAGQGASGANVLTF